Below are 18 T cell receptor beta chains sequenced from a single sample in a study of monozygotic twins with inflammatory bowel disease. With the 5' RACE reads reprocessed, TCRdb shows one record per CDR3 protein and no DNA. This sample lists around 410,000 distinct CDR3 sequences; its ten largest clones have around 2.5%. Source material: blood. The receptors here all came from a human donor with ulcerative colitis or Crohn's disease, or a healthy co-twin of an affected twin (not recorded which).

This chain connects TRBV30 to TRBJ2-3; the D gene TCRdb calls, TRBD2, cannot be checked with no DNA. Germline loops: CDR1 GTSNPN, CDR2 SVGIG (reference sequence). This CDR3 is 17 amino acids long. CDR3 residues: CAWSVMSGAHGTDTQYF.

V is TRBV18 and J is TRBJ2-1; the TCRdb D gene call, TRBD2, has no DNA to confirm it. This CDR3 is 18 amino acids long. The germline gives CDR1 KGHSH, CDR2 LQKENI. The CDR3 sequence is CASSPPGSGGYSYNEQFF.

The J gene is TRBJ1-2, the V gene TRBV6-6; TCRdb's assignment of TRBD1 cannot be checked, as there is no DNA. The CDR3 has 14 residues. The V gene's germline CDR1 is MNHNY and CDR2 SVGAGI (reference sequence). This chain's CDR3 is CASSWSTGKGGYTF.

This rearrangement joins TRBV20-1 to TRBJ1-2; the TRBD1 assignment by TCRdb is unverifiable without DNA. CDR3 length equals 13 residues. Germline V gene data show CDR1 as DFQATT and CDR2 as SNEGSKA (reference sequence). The CDR3: CSANGGGNYGYTF.

The chain links TRBV29-1 to TRBJ2-5; without DNA, the TCRdb call of TRBD1 cannot be checked. Per germline, CDR1 SQVTM and CDR2 ANQGSEA. The CDR3 spans 12 residues. CDR3 in amino acids: CSVDPGKETQYF.

The gene calls are TRBV20-1 and TRBJ2-7; TCRdb's D gene call, TRBD2, goes unchecked for lack of DNA. This CDR3 is built from 13 residues. Germline CDR1 DFQATT, CDR2 SNEGSKA (reference sequence). Here the CDR3 reads CSAGRGRNYEQYF.

This sequence joins TRBV7-9 and TRBJ2-5; the TRBD2 assignment by TCRdb is unverifiable without DNA. The germline V gene has CDR1 SEHNR and CDR2 FQNEAQ (reference sequence). The CDR3 has 17 residues. CDR3 residues: CASSLARASQYQETQYF.

The chain combines TRBV3-1 with TRBJ1-2. Germline V gene sequence: CDR1 LGHDT, CDR2 YNNKEL (reference sequence). CDR3 length equals 14 residues. The CDR3 region is CASTTTKNSYGYTF.

V gene TRBV28 combines with J gene TRBJ2-3; checking the TCRdb D call of TRBD1 is not possible without DNA. Germline V lookup: CDR1 MDHEN, CDR2 SYDVKM. The CDR3 has 14 residues. The CDR3 loop reads CASSKGGSTDTQYF.

CDR3 loop: CAWNRQGAETQYF. The rearrangement joins TRBV30 to TRBJ2-5; TCRdb designates TRBD1, a call that cannot be tested without DNA. The CDR3 is 13 residues long. The germline V gene has CDR1 GTSNPN and CDR2 SVGIG (reference sequence). The complete variable domain, with remaining parts taken from reference TRBV30 and TRBJ2-5, reads SQTIHQWPATLVQPVGSPLSLECTVEGTSNPNLYWYRQAAGRGLQLLFYSVGIGQISSEVPQNLSASRPQDRQFILSSKKLLLSDSGFYLCAWNRQGAETQYFGPGTRLLVL.

V usage is TRBV20-1 and J usage is TRBJ2-1; TCRdb reports TRBD2, a call that lacks DNA to check it against. The germline V gene has CDR1 DFQATT and CDR2 SNEGSKA (reference sequence). The CDR3 sequence is 15 residues long. The CDR3 protein is CSARQLAGDWNEQFF.

The chain combines TRBV20-1 with TRBJ1-6; TCRdb's D call, TRBD1, is unchecked because there is no DNA. The CDR3 loop spans 13 amino acids. From germline, CDR1 is DFQATT and CDR2 SNEGSKA (reference sequence). CDR3 protein: CSARRQGPSPLHF.

The CDR3 reads CSVRLAAYEQYF. This chain uses TRBV29-1 with TRBJ2-7; with no DNA, the TCRdb D assignment of TRBD2 cannot be verified. Germline CDR1 is SQVTM and CDR2 is ANQGSEA. CDR3 length: 12 amino acids.

CDR3 amino acids: CASSLNGLKETQYF. The chain uses TRBV7-2 and TRBJ2-5. Germline-derived CDR1 and CDR2 are SGHTA and FQGNSA. This CDR3 region has 14 residues.

This chain uses TRBV5-6 with TRBJ2-3; TCRdb calls TRBD1, which cannot be checked without DNA. Germline lookup yields CDR1 SGHDT and CDR2 YYEEEE. The CDR3 consists of 15 residues. Here the CDR3 reads CASSLIRTGGDTQYF.

CDR3 sequence: CASRTGDVGELFF. The chain is built from TRBV7-7 and TRBJ2-2; TCRdb designates TRBD1, a call that cannot be tested without DNA. The CDR3 is 13 amino acids. Germline V gene data show CDR1 as SSHAT and CDR2 as FNYEAQ (reference sequence).

J is TRBJ1-6 and V is TRBV6-1; the D gene TCRdb calls, TRBD1, cannot be checked with no DNA. The CDR3 spans 17 residues. Germline V gene sequence: CDR1 MNHNS, CDR2 SASEGT. The CDR3 sequence is CASSEGQGRSYNSPLHF.

The chain couples TRBV5-1 to TRBJ2-2; the TCRdb D gene call, TRBD1, has no DNA to confirm it. This CDR3 comprises 15 residues. Germline assignment: CDR1 SGHRS and CDR2 YFSETQ. The CDR3 here is CASSADSLITGELFF.